This TCR beta chain was recorded in a study of blood T cell repertoires in COVID-19. Study-wide background: The samples span acute and convalescent COVID-19 from the United States, Italy and Spain. Sample material is recorded as cDNA or gDNA derived from T cells, B-cell-depleted T cells, or PBMCs.

The CDR3 runs to 14 residues. Germline V gives CDR1 SGHTA, CDR2 FQGNSA. The J segment lost 10 bases and the V segment lost 6 bases, leaving 8 bases of the junction unmatched. As handled by the study authors: Nucleated cell number was recorded as an estimate derived from reference gene primer amplification. TCRdb's copy holds only in-frame clones and misses some; the assay was immunoSEQ multiplex PCR. The V and J calls and the clone size are those of that table, but D and trimming were determined from the DNA. This table has 150,000 to 200,000 clones, about 81% appearing once. This TCR was recovered from a man between 25 and 39 years old with active or convalescent COVID-19. This chain links TRBV7-2 with TRBJ2-1; 11 nucleotides align to TRBD1. The sample consisted of peripheral blood. CDR3 protein: CASSVGQGVWEQFF. In DNA, the CDR3 is TGTGCCAGCAGTGTGGGACAGGGGGTCTGGGAGCAGTTCTTC.